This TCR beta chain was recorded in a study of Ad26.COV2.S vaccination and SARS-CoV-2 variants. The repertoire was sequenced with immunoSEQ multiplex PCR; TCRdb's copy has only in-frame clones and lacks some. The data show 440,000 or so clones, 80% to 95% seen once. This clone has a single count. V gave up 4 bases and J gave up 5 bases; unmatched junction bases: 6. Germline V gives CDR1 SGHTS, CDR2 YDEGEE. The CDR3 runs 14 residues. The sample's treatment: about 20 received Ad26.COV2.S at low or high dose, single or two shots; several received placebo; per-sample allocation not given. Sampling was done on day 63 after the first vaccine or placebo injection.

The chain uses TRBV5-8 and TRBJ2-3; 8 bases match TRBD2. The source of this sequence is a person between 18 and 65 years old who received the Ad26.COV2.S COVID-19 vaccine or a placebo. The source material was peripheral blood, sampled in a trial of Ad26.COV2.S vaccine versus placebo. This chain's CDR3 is CASSPLTSEDTQYF. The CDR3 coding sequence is TGTGCCAGCAGCCCACTGACTAGCGAAGATACGCAGTATTTT.